This T cell receptor beta chain was sequenced during a study of T cell repertoires in cytomegalovirus infection. About the study: Recently identified HLA-C-restricted and well-studied HLA-B-restricted CMV epitopes were used. It can be stated that public TCR beta signatures indicated CMV infection as well as a matching HLA type. Study observations and caveats: The response measured ex vivo was dominated by TCR beta clonotypes (HLA-C-restricted and CMV-specific). Cumulated frequencies of public TCR beta families served to identify carriers of CMV plus the relevant HLA.

Comment on this clonotype: What it recognizes is unknown.

A single record per CDR3 protein comes from TCRdb applying MiXCR to the reads. Of about 27,000 distinct CDR3 sequences in the sample, around a fifth were seen once. V lost 2 bases to trimming and J lost 2 bases, with 13 bases between them. Germline lookup yields CDR1 SGHTA and CDR2 FQGTGA. The CDR3 consists of 15 residues. This chain uses TRBV7-3 with TRBJ2-7, with unresolved D. This sample comprised CD8+ T cells from cultured PBMCs, obtained from culture after CMV antigen stimulation. The receptor's source is a human donor in good health (CMV status not recorded). Some clones in this sample may be carry-over from other donors' samples. The CDR3 DNA is TGTGCCAGCAGCTTATACCGGACGGTCCCCTACGAGCAGTACTTC. Encoded protein: CASSLYRTVPYEQYF.